This T cell receptor beta chain was sequenced for a study of CD8 T cells in Susac syndrome. RNA was extracted with the RNeasy kit, and a quantity of about 0.45 to 1 ug was reverse transcribed using random hexamers. Using its own MiXCR run on the immunoSEQ multiplex PCR reads, TCRdb lists one record per CDR3 protein. Seen here are under 250,000 distinct CDR3 sequences, about 94% observed once, and the top ten hold under 0.2%. The sequencing input was CD4+ T cells from PBMCs. The receptor's source is a human donor with Susac syndrome.

The CDR3 spells CASSLVPTGNNSPLHF. In nucleotides, the CDR3 is TGCGCCAGCAGCCTCGTCCCGACAGGGAATAATTCACCCCTCCACTTT. The chain has TRBV4-3 and TRBJ1-6; 7 positions match TRBD1. Germline V lookup: CDR1 LGHNA, CDR2 YSLEER. The CDR3 runs 16 residues. Trimming took 4 bases from V and 5 from J; bases not matched to a gene: 8.